This TCR beta chain was recorded in a study of blood T cell repertoires in COVID-19. Across the study: The cDNA or gDNA used as material had been derived from T cells, B-cell-depleted T cells, or PBMCs.

Generated by immunoSEQ multiplex PCR, the TCRdb table keeps only in-frame clones and is missing some. The sample contains 110,000 to 150,000 clones, around 81% of which appear only once. The CDR3 is 16 amino acids. The chain recombines TRBV21-1 with TRBJ1-5. TRBV21-1 is a pseudogene locus. This clonotype was obtained from a human donor in a cohort sampled during active COVID-19. Material for sequencing was peripheral blood. CDR3 in amino acids: CASSKVSGLRNQPQHF. The CDR3 nucleotides read TGTGCCAGCAGCAAAGTGAGCGGGTTACGCAATCAGCCCCAGCATTTT.